This TCR beta chain came from a study of vaccination effects on CD4 cells after COVID-19. As for the study in general: Each person got two doses of an mRNA SARS-CoV-2 vaccine, BNT162b2 or mRNA-1273.

Notes on this clone: Its antigen is currently unknown.

The data were produced by immunoSEQ multiplex PCR, yet TCRdb's version contains in-frame clones alone and is incomplete. The sample yields 30,000 to 35,000 clones, about 80% seen once. Sequencing in the ViraFEST assay came after antigen-specific CD4+ T cells had been expanded with viral peptide pools, which were used to stimulate PBMC. Upon completion of under eleven days in culture, CD4+ T cells were isolated. Absence of prior SARS-CoV-2 infection characterized the vaccine recipients, who showed negative nucleocapsid antibodies. With approximately 9.2 ug/ml peptides and around 10 IU/ml IL-2, over 1.5 million PBMC per well were cultured. Researchers swapped half the medium for IL-2 medium on both days 3 and 7. The sample here was CD4+ T cells from PBMCs cultured with HCoV-OC43 spike peptides, taken before COVID-19 vaccination. Subset of the sample: HCoV-OC43 spike overlapping peptide pool stimulation. The receptor comes from a human donor who received a COVID-19 vaccine.

The CDR3: CASSVVWGTDTQYF. The CDR3, as DNA: TGTGCCAGCAGCGTAGTGTGGGGGACAGATACGCAGTATTTT. The chain employs TRBV9 and TRBJ2-3; the D gene could be TRBD1 or TRBD2 (5 bases each). The CDR3 has 14 residues. Trimming took 0 bases from V and 3 from J, leaving 8 bases between them. The germline V gene has CDR1 SGDLS and CDR2 YYNGEE.